The clone carrying this T cell receptor beta chain showed up just a few times. The antigen is not known. V dropped 1 base and J dropped 5 bases, with 11 bases sitting between them. The CDR3 sequence is 14 residues long. The data were obtained in a study of molecular identifiers for immune sequencing clone quantification. Overall study results and limits: Reports indicate spiked Jurkat TCR RNA from one cell could be found among 900,000 to 1,000,000 naive cells. Over 97% of effector molecules, but under 1% in naive cells, were held by clones with more than 20 RNA copies.

The authors built bulk TCR libraries by previously described methods with listed TCR primers. TCRdb processed the PCR reads anew with MiXCR; each CDR3 protein has one entry. The table shows more than 550,000 distinct CDR3 sequences, with 25% occurring only once. Sorting defined naive CD8 T cells as CD8+CD4-CCR7+CD45RA+. This chain joins TRBV12-3 or TRBV12-4 and TRBJ1-1; a possible D gene is TRBD1 (6 bases). The TCR originated in a human donor in good health. Some libraries in this study had Jurkat cell RNA spiked in. What was sequenced was naive CD8+ T cells from blood, with Jurkat cell RNA spiked in. Subset of the sample: FACS-sorted CD8+CD4-CCR7+CD45RA+ naive T cells. The CDR3 reads CASSLGRGATEAFF. The CDR3 bases are TGTGCCAGCAGTTTAGGACGGGGGGCGACTGAAGCTTTCTTT.